This TCR beta chain was retrieved from a study of blood T cells in healthy people across ages. Primers used in a second PCR of roughly 6 to 12 cycles were a sample-barcoded 5' primer and a J-beta primer mix. Each CDR3 protein gets one entry after TCRdb re-called the 5' RACE reads with MiXCR. Here the sample spans some 560,000 distinct CDR3 sequences, about 27% being singletons. Germline-derived CDR1 and CDR2 are SGHAT and FQNNGV. Losses at the gene ends were 2 bases for V and 6 bases for J; bases not matched to a gene: 8. The CDR3 consists of 16 residues. This clonotype showed up just a few times. The same specimen was also included in a second study, on T cells of mothers and their children.

This TCR was recovered from a boy between 2 and 10 years old in good health. The specimen sequenced was blood. The chain is built from TRBV11-2 and TRBJ2-3; 10 positions agree with TRBD2. CDR3 in DNA: TGTGCCAGCAGCTTAAAGCGGGAGGGCCGGGCGGATACGCAGTATTTT. Translation gives CASSLKREGRADTQYF.